Listed below are T cell receptor beta chains from one sample, sequenced in a study of T-cell reconstitution after alpha-beta-depleted transplantation in children. MiXCR, applied by TCRdb to the PCR reads, yields one record per CDR3 protein. The sample records 780,000 or so distinct CDR3 sequences, around 17% being singletons. The source was PBMCs, mostly from graft donor cells, collected 360 days after TCRalphabeta/CD19-depleted stem cell transplant. The receptors here all came from a male patient under 18 who had a stem cell transplant for acute lymphoblastic leukemia, so the T cells may come from the graft donor. Both conserved end residues are part of each CDR3. A D gene is named only where the DNA matches it firmly. Clone size is given for some rows only: seen once, a few or many times, or a class if the clone is expanded.

D gene	V gene	clone size	J gene	CDR3 DNA	CDR3 protein
.	TRBV7-8	many	TRBJ1-2	TGTGCCAGCAGCTTACCGCGGGGGAACTCTAACTATGGCTACACCTTC	CASSLPRGNSNYGYTF
.	TRBV4-1	many	TRBJ2-2	TGCGCCAGCAGCCAGGGCTCCGGGACCACCGGGGAGCTGTTTTTT	CASSQGSGTTGELFF
TRBD2	TRBV4-1	many	TRBJ2-1	TGCGCCAGCAGCCTCCGCGGGGGGAGATACAATGAGCAGTTCTTC	CASSLRGGRYNEQFF
TRBD2	TRBV10-1	.	TRBJ2-2	TGCGCCAGCAGTGACAGCGGGAGGCGACCCGGGGAGCTGTTTTTT	CASSDSGRRPGELFF
.	TRBV5-1	many	TRBJ2-3	TGCGCCAGCAGCCCTGACAGACCAAGACAGTATTTT	CASSPDRPRQYF
.	TRBV29-1	.	TRBJ1-2	TGCAGCGTTGTAGGTCGTCATGCAAACTATGGCTACACCTTC	CSVVGRHANYGYTF
TRBD2	TRBV4-1	.	TRBJ2-2	TGCGCCAGCAGCCAAAGAGGTAGCGGGACCGGGGAGCTGTTTTTT	CASSQRGSGTGELFF
.	TRBV29-1	few	TRBJ2-4	TGCAGCGTTGAAGGGGACCCCAAAAACATTCAGTACTTC	CSVEGDPKNIQYF
.	TRBV6-2/TRBV6-3	.	TRBJ1-5	TGTGCCAGCAGTTACCCCAGGTACAATCAGCCCCAGCATTTT	CASSYPRYNQPQHF
TRBD1	TRBV27	.	TRBJ2-2	TGTGCCAGCAGTCCCCTTTGGGCAGGGGGCACCGGGGAGCTGTTTTTT	CASSPLWAGGTGELFF
.	TRBV15	many	TRBJ2-7	TGTGCCACCAGGGCAGGGGGGTCCTACGAGCAGTACTTC	CATRAGGSYEQYF
TRBD2	TRBV7-9	few	TRBJ2-1	TGTGCCAGCAGCTTAGGAGACGGGAGGGGCTATGAGCAGTTCTTC	CASSLGDGRGYEQFF
TRBD2	TRBV4-1	many	TRBJ2-2	TGCGCCAGCAGCCCCAGTGGAGCGGGAGTTCGCACCGGGGAGCTGTTTTTT	CASSPSGAGVRTGELFF
.	TRBV15	few	TRBJ1-5	TGTGCCACCAGTCGATACGGGGGGGGAATAAGCAATCAGCCCCAGCATTTT	CATSRYGGGISNQPQHF
.	TRBV24-1	few	TRBJ2-3	TGTGCCACCAGTGATCCACGGACCCGAGGTATCACAGATACGCAGTATTTT	CATSDPRTRGITDTQYF
TRBD1	TRBV24-1	.	TRBJ2-7	TGTGCCACCAGTGATCCCGACAGGGTCGAGCAGTACTTC	CATSDPDRVEQYF